The next 9 T cell receptor beta chains were all read from a single sample in a study of shared clonotypes between healthy human individuals. Profiling relied on immunoSEQ multiplex PCR, and the TCRdb table lists in-frame clones only, not all of them. The sample includes around 88,000 clones, approximately 61% of them seen just once. Sequencing input: memory CD8+ T cells sorted from blood. Regarding subset: CD45RO+ cells pooled with CCR7-negative TemRA cells. The receptors originated from a man aged 25 to 45 in good health.

The chain links TRBV15 to TRBJ2-7; 7 bases line up with TRBD1. V dropped 4 bases and J dropped 3; count of bases not matched to a gene: 6. The CDR3 covers 14 residues. Germline V lookup: CDR1 LNHNV, CDR2 YYDKDF (reference sequence). The CDR3 nucleotides are TGTGCCACCAGCAAAAGGGGACAGAACTACGAGCAGTACTTC. Translated: CATSKRGQNYEQYF.

V usage is TRBV28 and J usage is TRBJ1-4; possible D gene TRBD1, 5 bases. Germline V gene sequence: CDR1 MDHEN, CDR2 SYDVKM. Trimming shortened V by 2 bases and J by 0 bases, and 10 bases separated the two germline ends. The CDR3 extends over 16 amino acids. CDR3 bases: TGTGCCAGCAGTTTAAAGTGGGGGGCAACTAATGAAAAACTGTTTTTT. The encoded protein is CASSLKWGATNEKLFF. Supplemented by reference TRBV28 and TRBJ1-4, the full variable domain reads DVKVTQSSRYLVKRTGEKVFLECVQDMDHENMFWYRQDPGLGLRLIYFSYDVKMKEKGDIPEGYSVSREKKERFSLILESASTNQTSMYLCASSLKWGATNEKLFFGSGTQLSVL.

Only one count was recorded for this clone. This chain links TRBV4-1 with TRBJ2-7; 7 bases line up with TRBD2. With V trimmed by 4 bases and J by 7 bases, 16 bases remained unmatched. CDR1 and CDR2 from the germline V gene are MGHRA and YSYEKL. The CDR3 length is 16 residues. In DNA, the CDR3 is TGCGCCAGCAGCCGACTAGCTGCTGTTACCCCCGCGGAGCAGTACTTC. Its translation is CASSRLAAVTPAEQYF.

The table lists this clone with a count of one. V usage is TRBV27 and J usage is TRBJ2-1; D unresolved. Trimming removed 5 bases from V and 7 bases from J, with 21 bases in between. The CDR3 sequence is 16 residues long. Germline V gene sequence: CDR1 MNHEY, CDR2 SMNVEV (reference sequence). The CDR3 region has the DNA TGTGCCAGCAGTGAGGTGAAAGGCAGGATAGGGAATGAGCAGTTCTTC. Translation: CASSEVKGRIGNEQFF.

This chain connects TRBV5-1 to TRBJ2-1, with 9 bases matching TRBD2. CDR3 length equals 17 residues. Germline loops: CDR1 SGHRS, CDR2 YFSETQ. Trimming cost V 0 bases and J 5 bases; bases outside gene matches: 9. CDR3 coding DNA: TGCGCCAGCAGCTTGGCCGAGGCGTCTAGCGGGAACAATGAGCAGTTCTTC. Its translation: CASSLAEASSGNNEQFF.

In its sample, this clone was seen a few times. The rearrangement uses TRBV7-8 and TRBJ1-4; no definite D call. Per the germline V gene, CDR1 is SGHVS and CDR2 is FQNEAQ. V shed 2 bases and J shed 4 bases, with 11 bases lying between them. This CDR3 region has 15 residues. CDR3 loop: CASSLFYSNNEKLFF. In DNA form, the CDR3 reads TGTGCCAGCAGCTTATTTTACAGTAATAATGAAAAACTGTTTTTT.

The table lists this clone with a count of one. The gene calls are TRBV21-1 and TRBJ2-1; the table's D call of TRBD1 was not tested on the DNA. TRBV21-1 is shown as a pseudogene. The CDR3 consists of 15 residues. The CDR3: CASKYLGQGSNEQFF. The CDR3 DNA follows: TGTGCCAGCAAGTACCTGGGACAAGGTAGCAATGAGCAGTTCTTC.

CDR3 amino acids: CASGMADEKLFF. DNA for the CDR3: TGCGCCTCGGGAATGGCGGATGAAAAACTGTTTTTT. J is TRBJ1-4 and V is TRBV4-1; D unresolved. Germline V gene sequence: CDR1 MGHRA, CDR2 YSYEKL. Trimming pared 11 bases from V and 6 bases from J, leaving 13 bases between. This CDR3 is 12 amino acids long.

This clone showed up just once. The chain combines TRBV25-1 with TRBJ2-1; D may be TRBD1 (5 bases). The germline CDR1 and CDR2 sequences are MGHDK and SYGVNS. Trimming pared 3 bases from V and 4 bases from J, leaving 19 bases between. The length of the CDR3 is 17 residues. CDR3 sequence reads: CASSDLGAFNQYNEQFF. In DNA, the CDR3 is TGTGCCAGCAGTGATCTTGGGGCCTTTAACCAATACAATGAGCAGTTCTTC.